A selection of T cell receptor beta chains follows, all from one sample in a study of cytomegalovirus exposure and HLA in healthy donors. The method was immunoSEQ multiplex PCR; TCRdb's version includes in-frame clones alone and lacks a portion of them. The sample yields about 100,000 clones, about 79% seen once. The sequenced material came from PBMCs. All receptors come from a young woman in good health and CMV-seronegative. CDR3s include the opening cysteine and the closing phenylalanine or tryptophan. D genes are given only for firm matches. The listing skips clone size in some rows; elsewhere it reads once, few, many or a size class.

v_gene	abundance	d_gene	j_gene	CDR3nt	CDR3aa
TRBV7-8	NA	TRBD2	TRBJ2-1	TGTGCCAGCAGTTCCCGGACAAGGTTGGCTAGCGGGAGCCATGAGCAGTTCTTC	CASSSRTRLASGSHEQFF
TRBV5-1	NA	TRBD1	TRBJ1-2	TGCGCCAGCAGCTTTAGTGACAGGGGTTATGGCTACACCTTC	CASSFSDRGYGYTF
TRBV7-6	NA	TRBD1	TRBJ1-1	TGTGCCAGCAGCTCACAATCCGGGACAGGGGGCACTGAAGCTTTCTTT	CASSSQSGTGGTEAFF
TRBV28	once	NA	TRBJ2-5	TGTGCCAGCAGTTTGACAGTAGGGGAGACCCAGTACTTC	CASSLTVGETQYF
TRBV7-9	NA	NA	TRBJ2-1	TGTGCCAGCAGCTTAGGACCAGGCCGAGACAATGAGCAGTTCTTC	CASSLGPGRDNEQFF
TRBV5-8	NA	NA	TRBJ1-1	TGTGCCAGCAGCTTTATGGCCACTGAAGCTTTCTTT	CASSFMATEAFF
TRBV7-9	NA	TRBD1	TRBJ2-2	TGTGCCAGCAGTGACCGGGGACAGATCAACACCGGGGAGCTGTTTTTT	CASSDRGQINTGELFF
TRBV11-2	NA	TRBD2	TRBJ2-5	TGTGCCAGCAGCCGAAGCGGACTAGCCGAGACCCAGTACTTC	CASSRSGLAETQYF
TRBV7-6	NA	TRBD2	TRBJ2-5	TGTGCCAGCAGCCCGCGACTAGCGGGGGCGGAGGAGACCCAGTACTTC	CASSPRLAGAEETQYF
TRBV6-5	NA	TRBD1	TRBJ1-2	TGTGCCAGCAGTTACTCCGGGACAGCTAACTATGGCTACACCTTC	CASSYSGTANYGYTF
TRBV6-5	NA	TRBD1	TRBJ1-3	TGTGCCAGCAGTTACCGGGACAGCGGTGGAAACACCATATATTTT	CASSYRDSGGNTIYF
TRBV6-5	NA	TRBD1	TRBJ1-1	TGTGCCAGCATTGGGCTACAGGGGATGAACACTGAAGCTTTCTTT	CASIGLQGMNTEAFF
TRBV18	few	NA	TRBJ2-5	TGTGCCAGCTCACGCACAAGAGGGAAGACCCAGTACTTC	CASSRTRGKTQYF
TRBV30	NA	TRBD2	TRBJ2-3	TGTGCCTGGAGGCCTAGCGGAATATCGTATAGCACAGATACGCAGTATTTT	CAWRPSGISYSTDTQYF
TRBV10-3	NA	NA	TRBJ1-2	TGTGCCATCAGTGAGTCAAGGGGGGGGTATGGCTACACCTTC	CAISESRGGYGYTF
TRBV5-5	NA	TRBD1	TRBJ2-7	TGTGCCAGCAGCGGCGGACAGGGCCCCTACGAGCAGTACTTC	CASSGGQGPYEQYF
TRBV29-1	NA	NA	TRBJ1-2	TGCAGCGTTGTATTCCAGGGTGTGAACTATGGCTACACCTTC	CSVVFQGVNYGYTF
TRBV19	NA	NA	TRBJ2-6	TGTGCCAGTAGTATTTATGTGACAGGCTCTGGGGCCAACGTCCTGACTTTC	CASSIYVTGSGANVLTF
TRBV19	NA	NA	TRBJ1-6	TGTGCCAGTAGTATAGTATTGGCAAGCTCCTATAATTCACCCCTCCACTTT	CASSIVLASSYNSPLHF
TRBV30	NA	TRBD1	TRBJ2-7	TGTGCCTGGGGCCTACAGGGGCGCGAGCAGTACTTC	CAWGLQGREQYF
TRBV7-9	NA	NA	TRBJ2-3	TGTGCCAGCAGCATCGCGCAGGGCGCAGATACGCAGTATTTT	CASSIAQGADTQYF
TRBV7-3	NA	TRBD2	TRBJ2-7	TGTGCCAGCAGCTTAAAGGCTAGCGGGGCCTACGAGCAGTACTTC	CASSLKASGAYEQYF
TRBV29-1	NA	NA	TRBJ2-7	TGCAGCGTAGTAGGGGGGGGGTCCTACGAGCAGTACTTC	CSVVGGGSYEQYF
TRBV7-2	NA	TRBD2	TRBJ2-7	TGTGCCAGCAGCTCTCTAGCGGGTCCCTACGAGCAGTACTTC	CASSSLAGPYEQYF
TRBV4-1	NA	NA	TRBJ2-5	TGCGCCAGCAGCCAGGAGTGGCGTTATCAAGAGACCCAGTACTTC	CASSQEWRYQETQYF
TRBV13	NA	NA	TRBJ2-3	TGTGCCAGCAGCCCCCTCGTCTCAGATACGCAGTATTTT	CASSPLVSDTQYF
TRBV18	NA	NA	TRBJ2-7	TGTGCCAGCTCACCAGACTACGCCGAGCAGTACTTC	CASSPDYAEQYF
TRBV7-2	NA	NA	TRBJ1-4	TGTGCCAGCAGCCCCATGGGCACAACTAATGAAAAACTGTTTTTT	CASSPMGTTNEKLFF
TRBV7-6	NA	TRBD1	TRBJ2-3	TGTGCCAGCAGCAGGGGACAGTGGGGCACAGATACGCAGTATTTT	CASSRGQWGTDTQYF
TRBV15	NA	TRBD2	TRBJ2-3	TGTGCCACCAACGGCGGGGGGGCGACAGATACGCAGTATTTT	CATNGGGATDTQYF
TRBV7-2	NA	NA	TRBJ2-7	TGTGCCAGCAGCTTAGTTGGGGGCAGCGAGCAGTACTTC	CASSLVGGSEQYF
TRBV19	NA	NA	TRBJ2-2	TGTGCCAGTAGGGAACAGGGTAACACCGGGGAGCTGTTTTTT	CASREQGNTGELFF
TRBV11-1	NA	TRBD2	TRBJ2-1	TGTGCCAGCTCCCCCGTTTGGACTAGCGTAACAGTCTTCAGTGAGCAGTTCTTC	CASSPVWTSVTVFSEQFF
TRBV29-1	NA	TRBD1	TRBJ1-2	TGCAGCGTACCGGGACAGAGAAACTATGGCTACACCTTC	CSVPGQRNYGYTF
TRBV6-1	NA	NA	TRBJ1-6	TGTGCCAGCAGTGAAGCGGGAGGGGCTAATTCACCCCTCCACTTT	CASSEAGGANSPLHF
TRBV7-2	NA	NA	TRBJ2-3	TGTGCCAGCAGCTCGGACAGTGGCACAGATACGCAGTATTTT	CASSSDSGTDTQYF
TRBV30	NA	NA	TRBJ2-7	TGTGCCTGGAGTTGCAAGGAGAAGACGGCATACGAGCAGTACTTC	CAWSCKEKTAYEQYF
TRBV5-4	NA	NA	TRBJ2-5	TGTGCCAGCACCAAAAAAACTAGCTCGGCGGACGACCAGTACTTC	CASTKKTSSADDQYF
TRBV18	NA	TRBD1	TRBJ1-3	TGTGCCAGCTCACCTCTAGGGACAGCCGGCTCTGGAAACACCATATATTTT	CASSPLGTAGSGNTIYF
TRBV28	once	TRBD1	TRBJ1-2	TGTGCCAGCAACTTACAGGGGGTCTATGGCTACACCTTC	CASNLQGVYGYTF
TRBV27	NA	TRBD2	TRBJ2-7	TGTGCCAGCAGTCAGACTAGCGGGACGAGCTCCTACGAGCAGTACTTC	CASSQTSGTSSYEQYF
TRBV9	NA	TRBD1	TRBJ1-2	TGTGCCAGCAGCCCCTCCCCCGGGACAGGATATGGCTACACCTTC	CASSPSPGTGYGYTF
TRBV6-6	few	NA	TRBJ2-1	TGTGCCAGCAGTCCCGGACAGTCGAATGAGCAGTTCTTC	CASSPGQSNEQFF
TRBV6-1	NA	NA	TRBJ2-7	TGTGCCAGCAGTGAATCATATTCCACGGACATAAACTACGAGCAGTACTTC	CASSESYSTDINYEQYF
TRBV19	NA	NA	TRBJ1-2	TGTGCCAGTAGTATAGGAGGTTTCAACTATGGCTACACCTTC	CASSIGGFNYGYTF
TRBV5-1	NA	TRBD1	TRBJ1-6	TGCGCCAGCAGCCCCGGACAGGATTCACCCCTCCACTTT	CASSPGQDSPLHF
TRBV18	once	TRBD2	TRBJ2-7	TGTGCCAGCTCACCACCCGGGACTAGCGGGGCCTACGAGCAGTACTTC	CASSPPGTSGAYEQYF
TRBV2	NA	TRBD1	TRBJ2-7	TGTGCCAGCAGTGAAGGGGGGACAGTGTCCTACGAGCAGTACTTC	CASSEGGTVSYEQYF
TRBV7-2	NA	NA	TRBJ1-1	TGTGCCAGCAGCAAGGGGGGGTTTGACAGAATTAACACTGAAGCTTTCTTT	CASSKGGFDRINTEAFF
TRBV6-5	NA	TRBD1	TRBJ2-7	TGTGCCAGCAGCCCCGGGACAGACGCCTACGAGCAGTACTTC	CASSPGTDAYEQYF
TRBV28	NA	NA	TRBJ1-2	TGTGCCAGTAGAGGGCACAGAGCTGTAAGCTATGGCTACACCTTC	CASRGHRAVSYGYTF